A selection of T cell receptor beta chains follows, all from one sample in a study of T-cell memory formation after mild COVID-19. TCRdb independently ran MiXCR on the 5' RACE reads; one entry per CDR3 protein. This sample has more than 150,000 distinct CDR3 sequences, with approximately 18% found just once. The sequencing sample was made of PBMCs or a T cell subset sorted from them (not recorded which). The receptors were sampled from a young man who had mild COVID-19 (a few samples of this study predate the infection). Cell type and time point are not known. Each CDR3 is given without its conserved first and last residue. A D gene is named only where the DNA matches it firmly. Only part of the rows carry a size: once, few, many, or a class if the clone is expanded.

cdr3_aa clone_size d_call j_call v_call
ASSLGPGLRNQPQH - - TRBJ1-5 TRBV7-9
ASRPGTGWNQPQH few TRBD1 TRBJ1-5 TRBV12-3/TRBV12-4
ASTRATSLSTDTQY - - TRBJ2-3 TRBV5-1
SATGTPGDTQY many - TRBJ2-3 TRBV20-1
ATSDGPTETQY many - TRBJ2-5 TRBV24-1
ASSSQRSNEQF - - TRBJ2-1 TRBV7-2
ASSLAMQGDTQY few - TRBJ2-3 TRBV7-2
SAQGGNQPQH many TRBD1 TRBJ1-5 TRBV20-1
SARYSGGATGELF few TRBD2 TRBJ2-2 TRBV20-1
ASSAQGATGELF few TRBD1 TRBJ2-2 TRBV7-9
ASSPRQGHTEAF - TRBD1 TRBJ1-1 TRBV7-2
ASSRRGDEQF few - TRBJ2-1 TRBV6-2/TRBV6-3
ASSKTVGNTEAF - - TRBJ1-1 TRBV11-1
ASSSETQY - - TRBJ2-5 TRBV7-9
ASSFQDRAGTEAF - TRBD1 TRBJ1-1 TRBV27
ASSQALGGPYIQY once - TRBJ2-4 TRBV4-3
ASSRGQGLEQY - TRBD1 TRBJ2-7 TRBV2
ASSFRQGTNTGELF few TRBD1 TRBJ2-2 TRBV5-1